This is a list of T cell receptor beta chains from one sample in a study of OX40 agonist ivuxolimab in advanced cancers. Generated by immunoSEQ multiplex PCR, the TCRdb table keeps only in-frame clones and is missing some. The sample has approximately 79,000 clones, over 80% seen once. The material sequenced was CD4+ or CD8+ T cells sorted from blood, taken in a trial of the OX40 agonist ivuxolimab. Every receptor here comes from an adult with an advanced solid tumor such as melanoma, head and neck, liver or kidney cancer. Both conserved end residues are part of each CDR3. A D gene is named only where the DNA matches it firmly. Some rows have no size entry. The others give once, few or many, or a class for an expanded clone.

j_call | d_call | v_call | clone_size | cdr3_aa | cdr3_nt
TRBJ2-3 | TRBD2 | TRBV4-3 | . | CASSQPGGADTQYF | TGCGCCAGCAGCCAACCTGGGGGGGCAGATACGCAGTATTTT
TRBJ2-5 | TRBD2 | TRBV7-2 | . | CASSFSSGGQETQYF | TGTGCCAGCAGCTTTTCTAGCGGGGGGCAAGAGACCCAGTACTTC
TRBJ1-1 | . | TRBV7-2 | . | CASSLDQAMNTEAFF | TGTGCCAGCAGCTTAGATCAGGCGATGAACACTGAAGCTTTCTTT
TRBJ2-2 | TRBD2 | TRBV5-8 | . | CASSSGRLAGRTGELFF | TGTGCCAGCAGCTCGGGCCGACTAGCGGGTAGAACCGGGGAGCTGTTTTTT
TRBJ1-2 | . | TRBV7-2 | once | CASSLQGWGYTF | TGTGCCAGCAGCTTACAGGGATGGGGCTACACCTTC
TRBJ2-2 | TRBD1 | TRBV7-7 | . | CASSLAQGVNTGELFF | TGTGCTAGCAGCTTAGCACAGGGGGTGAACACCGGGGAGCTGTTTTTT
TRBJ2-1 | TRBD2 | TRBV9 | . | CASSPSSGGGYNEQFF | TGTGCCAGCAGCCCCTCTAGCGGGGGGGGCTACAATGAGCAGTTCTTC
TRBJ1-2 | . | TRBV23-1 | . | CASSQWKGCGTGYTF | TGCGCCAGCAGTCAATGGAAAGGTTGCGGAACTGGCTACACCTTC
TRBJ1-1 | . | TRBV6-5 | . | CASSRGQNTEAFF | TGTGCCAGCAGTAGAGGACAGAACACTGAAGCTTTCTTT
TRBJ1-6 | . | TRBV7-2 | . | CASSLRGHSPLHF | TGTGCCAGCAGCTTGAGGGGACATTCACCCCTCCACTTT
TRBJ1-2 | . | TRBV2 | few | CASSSDVNYGYTF | TGTGCCAGTTCCTCGGACGTAAACTATGGCTACACCTTC
TRBJ1-6 | . | TRBV9 | . | CASSVGVSGINSPLHF | TGTGCCAGCAGCGTAGGAGTATCCGGGATTAATTCACCCCTCCACTTT
TRBJ2-7 | . | TRBV18 | . | CASSLNNYEQYF | TGTGCCAGCTCCCTCAACAACTACGAGCAGTACTTC
TRBJ2-2 | . | TRBV2 | . | CASGQFANTGELFF | TGTGCCAGCGGACAGTTCGCGAACACCGGGGAGCTGTTTTTT
TRBJ1-1 | . | TRBV7-6 | . | CASSLEQGTEAFF | TGTGCCAGCAGCTTAGAGCAGGGCACTGAAGCTTTCTTT
TRBJ1-2 | . | TRBV9 | . | CASSASAGYTF | TGTGCCAGCAGCGCGTCGGCCGGCTACACCTTC
TRBJ1-2 | TRBD1 | TRBV7-7 | . | CASSFWTGDDGYTF | TGTGCCAGCAGCTTTTGGACAGGGGATGATGGCTACACCTTC
TRBJ2-3 | TRBD2 | TRBV19 | . | CASSIQRPSGGEAGTQYF | TGTGCCAGTAGTATCCAACGGCCAAGCGGGGGCGAAGCGGGTACGCAGTATTTT
TRBJ1-1 | . | TRBV30 | . | CAWSQGLNTEAFF | TGTGCCTGGAGTCAGGGGCTGAACACTGAAGCTTTCTTT
TRBJ1-2 | . | TRBV18 | . | CASSPREMDGYTF | TGTGCCAGCTCACCGAGGGAAATGGATGGCTACACCTTC
TRBJ2-7 | TRBD1 | TRBV18 | . | CASSPKDRAAYEQYF | TGTGCCAGCTCACCTAAGGACAGGGCGGCCTACGAGCAGTACTTC
TRBJ1-2 | TRBD1 | TRBV7-9 | . | CASSLGRGRDYGYTF | TGTGCCAGCAGCTTAGGCAGGGGGCGCGACTATGGCTACACCTTC
TRBJ1-2 | TRBD1 | TRBV19 | . | CASNSFGTGVGGGYTF | TGTGCCAGTAACTCATTCGGGACAGGGGTCGGAGGCGGCTACACCTTC
TRBJ1-1 | TRBD1 | TRBV6-5 | . | CASRWDRTNTEAFF | TGTGCCAGCAGGTGGGACAGGACGAACACTGAAGCTTTCTTT
TRBJ2-1 | TRBD2 | TRBV7-7 | . | CASSLETGGRLIF | TGTGCCAGCAGCTTAGAAACGGGCGGGAGGTTAATCTTC
TRBJ1-1 | . | TRBV7-9 | . | CASSLERNGEAFF | TGTGCCAGCAGCTTAGAACGGAATGGAGAAGCTTTCTTT
TRBJ1-2 | . | TRBV5-4 | . | CASSLGGAGYGYTF | TGTGCCAGCAGCTTGGGAGGGGCTGGATATGGCTACACCTTC
TRBJ1-5 | TRBD1 | TRBV5-1 | . | CASSWGDRERWQPQHF | TGCGCCAGCAGCTGGGGGGACAGGGAGCGTTGGCAGCCCCAGCATTTT
TRBJ2-2 | TRBD1 | TRBV4-3 | . | CASSQGPGQGNTGELFF | TGCGCCAGCAGCCAAGGCCCGGGACAGGGGAACACCGGGGAGCTGTTTTTT
TRBJ2-2 | TRBD1 | TRBV19 | . | CAIRQGNTGELFF | TGTGCCATTAGACAGGGGAACACCGGGGAGCTGTTTTTT
TRBJ2-7 | . | TRBV11-2 | . | CASSMTGEGFFEQYF | TGTGCCAGCAGCATGACAGGAGAGGGATTTTTCGAGCAGTACTTC